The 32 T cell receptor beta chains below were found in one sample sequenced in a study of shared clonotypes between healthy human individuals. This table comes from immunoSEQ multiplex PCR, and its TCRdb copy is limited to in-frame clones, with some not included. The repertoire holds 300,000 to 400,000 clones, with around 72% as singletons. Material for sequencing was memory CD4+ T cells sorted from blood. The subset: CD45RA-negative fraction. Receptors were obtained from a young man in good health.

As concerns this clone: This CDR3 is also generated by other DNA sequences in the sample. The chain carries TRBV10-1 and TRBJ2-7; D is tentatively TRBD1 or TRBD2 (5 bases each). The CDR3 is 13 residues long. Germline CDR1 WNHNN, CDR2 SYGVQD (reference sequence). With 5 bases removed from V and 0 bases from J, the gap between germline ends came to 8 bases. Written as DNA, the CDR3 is TGCGCCAGCAGTTCAGGGAGCTCCTACGAGCAGTACTTC. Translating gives CASSSGSSYEQYF.

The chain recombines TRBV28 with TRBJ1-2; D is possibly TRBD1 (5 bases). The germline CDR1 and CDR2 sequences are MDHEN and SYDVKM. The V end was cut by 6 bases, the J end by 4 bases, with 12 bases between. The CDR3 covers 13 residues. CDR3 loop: CASSPRQTYGYTF. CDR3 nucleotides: TGTGCCAGCAGCCCTAGACAGACCTATGGCTACACCTTC.

CDR3: CASSLGLAGSQETQYF. The DNA of the CDR3 is TGTGCCAGCAGTCTTGGACTAGCGGGCAGCCAAGAGACCCAGTACTTC. V and J are TRBV9 and TRBJ2-5; 11 nucleotides align to TRBD2. This CDR3 has 16 amino acids. CDR1 and CDR2 (germline): SGDLS, YYNGEE. The V gene end was trimmed by 5 bases and the J gene end by 1 base; junction bases not matched to a gene: 7. The whole variable domain, filled in from reference TRBV9 and TRBJ2-5, reads DSGVTQTPKHLITATGQRVTLRCSPRSGDLSVYWYQQSLDQGLQFLIQYYNGEERAKGNILERFSAQQFPDLHSELNLSSLELGDSALYFCASSLGLAGSQETQYFGPGTRLLVL.

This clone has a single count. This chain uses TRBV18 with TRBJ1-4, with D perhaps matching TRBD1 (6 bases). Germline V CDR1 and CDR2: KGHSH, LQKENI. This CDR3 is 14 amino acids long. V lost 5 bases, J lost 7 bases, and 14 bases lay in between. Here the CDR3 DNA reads TGTGCCAGCTCAAGGACAGTTCGGGGTGAAAAACTGTTTTTT. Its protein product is CASSRTVRGEKLFF.

The CDR3 sequence: CASSEGGSNYGYTF. DNA of the CDR3: TGTGCCAGCAGTGAGGGCGGCAGCAACTATGGCTACACCTTC. V and J are TRBV2 and TRBJ1-2, with D unresolved. The CDR3 is 14 amino acids. The germline V gene has CDR1 SNHLY and CDR2 FYNNEI. V was clipped by 3 bases and J by 2 bases, with 10 bases between them. The full variable domain, rest sourced from reference TRBV2 and TRBJ1-2, is EPEVTQTPSHQVTQMGQEVILRCVPISNHLYFYWYRQILGQKVEFLVSFYNNEISEKSEIFDDQFSVERPDGSNFTLKIRSTKLEDSAMYFCASSEGGSNYGYTFGSGTRLTVV.

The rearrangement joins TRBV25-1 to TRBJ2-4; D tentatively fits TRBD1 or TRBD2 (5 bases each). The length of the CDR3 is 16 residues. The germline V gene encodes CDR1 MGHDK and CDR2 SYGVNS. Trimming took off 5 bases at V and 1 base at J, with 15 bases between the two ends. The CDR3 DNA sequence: TGTGCCAGCAGTCCTGAGGGGCGAGGGGCCAAAAACATTCAGTACTTC. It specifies CASSPEGRGAKNIQYF.

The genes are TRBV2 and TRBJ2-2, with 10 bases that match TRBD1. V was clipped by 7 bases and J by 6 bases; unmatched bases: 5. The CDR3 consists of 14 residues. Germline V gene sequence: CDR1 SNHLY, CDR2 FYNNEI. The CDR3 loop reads CASTLDRGAGELFF. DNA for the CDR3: TGTGCCAGCACCCTGGACAGGGGGGCCGGGGAGCTGTTTTTT.

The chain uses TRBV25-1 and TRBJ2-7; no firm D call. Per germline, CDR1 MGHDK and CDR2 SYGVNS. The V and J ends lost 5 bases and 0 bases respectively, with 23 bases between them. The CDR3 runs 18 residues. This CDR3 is CASSPNIPELRSSYEQYF. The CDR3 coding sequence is TGTGCCAGCAGTCCGAACATCCCGGAACTTAGGAGCTCCTACGAGCAGTACTTC.

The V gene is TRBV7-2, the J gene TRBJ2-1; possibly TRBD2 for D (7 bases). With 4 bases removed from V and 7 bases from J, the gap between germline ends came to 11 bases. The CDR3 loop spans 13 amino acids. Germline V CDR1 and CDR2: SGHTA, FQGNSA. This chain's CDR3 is CASSSGRGNEQFF. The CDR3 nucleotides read TGTGCCAGCAGCTCAGGGAGGGGGAATGAGCAGTTCTTC.

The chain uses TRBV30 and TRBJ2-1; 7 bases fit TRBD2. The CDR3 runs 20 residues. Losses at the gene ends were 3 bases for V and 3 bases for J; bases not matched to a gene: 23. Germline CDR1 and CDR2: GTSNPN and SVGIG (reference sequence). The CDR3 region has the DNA TGTGCCTGGAGGTTACCACCACCGGGAGGTTTTGCCCCCAACTACAATGAGCAGTTCTTC. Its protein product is CAWRLPPPGGFAPNYNEQFF.

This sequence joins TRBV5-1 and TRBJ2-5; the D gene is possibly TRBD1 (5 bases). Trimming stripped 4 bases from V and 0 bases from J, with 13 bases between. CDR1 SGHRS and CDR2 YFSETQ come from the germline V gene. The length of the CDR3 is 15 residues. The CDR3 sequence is CASSNPSGYQETQYF. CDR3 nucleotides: TGCGCCAGCAGCAACCCTTCAGGGTACCAAGAGACCCAGTACTTC.

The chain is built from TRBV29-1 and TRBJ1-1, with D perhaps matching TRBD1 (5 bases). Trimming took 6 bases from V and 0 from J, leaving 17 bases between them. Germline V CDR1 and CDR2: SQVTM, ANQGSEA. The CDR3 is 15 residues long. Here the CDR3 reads CSVGIGAMMNTEAFF. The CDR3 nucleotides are TGCAGCGTCGGTATTGGGGCTATGATGAACACTGAAGCTTTCTTT.

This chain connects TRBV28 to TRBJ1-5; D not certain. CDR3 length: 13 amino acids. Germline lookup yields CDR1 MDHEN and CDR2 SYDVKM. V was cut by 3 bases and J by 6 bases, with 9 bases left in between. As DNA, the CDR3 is TGTGCCAGCAGTTTTGAGGTGAGTCAGCCCCAGCATTTT. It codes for CASSFEVSQPQHF.

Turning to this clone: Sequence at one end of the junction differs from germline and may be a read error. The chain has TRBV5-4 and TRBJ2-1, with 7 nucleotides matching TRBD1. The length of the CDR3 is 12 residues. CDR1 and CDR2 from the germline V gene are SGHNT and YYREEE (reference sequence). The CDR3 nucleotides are TGTGCCAGCAGCCAGGGGGTGGCAGATCGGGTCTTC. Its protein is CASSQGVADRVF. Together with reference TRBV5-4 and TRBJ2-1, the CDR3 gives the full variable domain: ETGVTQSPTHLIKTRGQQVTLRCSSQSGHNTVSWYQQALGQGPQFIFQYYREEENGRGNFPPRFSGLQFPNYSSELNVNALELDDSALYLCASSQGVADRVFGPGTRLTVL.

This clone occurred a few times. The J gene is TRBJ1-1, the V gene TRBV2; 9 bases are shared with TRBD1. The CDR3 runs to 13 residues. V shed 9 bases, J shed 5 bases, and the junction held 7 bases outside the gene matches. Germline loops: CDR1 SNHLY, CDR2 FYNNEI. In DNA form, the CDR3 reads TGTGCCAGTGTGAGGGACAGGGAAACTGAAGCTTTCTTT. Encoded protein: CASVRDRETEAFF.

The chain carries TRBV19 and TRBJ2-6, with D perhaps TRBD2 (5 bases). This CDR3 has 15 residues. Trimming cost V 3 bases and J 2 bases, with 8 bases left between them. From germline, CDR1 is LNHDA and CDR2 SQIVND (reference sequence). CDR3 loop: CASSMTGAGANVLTF. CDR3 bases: TGTGCCAGTAGTATGACCGGGGCTGGGGCCAACGTCCTGACTTTC. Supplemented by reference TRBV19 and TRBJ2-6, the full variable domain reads DGGITQSPKYLFRKEGQNVTLSCEQNLNHDAMYWYRQDPGQGLRLIYYSQIVNDFQKGDIAEGYSVSREKKESFPLTVTSAQKNPTAFYLCASSMTGAGANVLTFGAGSRLTVL.

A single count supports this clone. CDR3 nucleotides: TGTGCCAGCAGCACTCAGGGTGTAGATACGCAGTATTTT. Protein: CASSTQGVDTQYF. The chain couples TRBV9 to TRBJ2-3, with D tentatively TRBD1 (5 bases). Trimming took 4 bases from V and 5 from J, leaving 11 bases between them. Germline loops: CDR1 SGDLS, CDR2 YYNGEE. This CDR3 comprises 13 residues.

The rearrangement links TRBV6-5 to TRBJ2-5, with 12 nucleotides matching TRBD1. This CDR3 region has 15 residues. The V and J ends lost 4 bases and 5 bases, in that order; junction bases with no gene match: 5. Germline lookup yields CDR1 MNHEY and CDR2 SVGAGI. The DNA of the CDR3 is TGTGCCAGCAGTTTCGGGACAGGGGGCGGTGAGACCCAGTACTTC. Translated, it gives CASSFGTGGGETQYF.

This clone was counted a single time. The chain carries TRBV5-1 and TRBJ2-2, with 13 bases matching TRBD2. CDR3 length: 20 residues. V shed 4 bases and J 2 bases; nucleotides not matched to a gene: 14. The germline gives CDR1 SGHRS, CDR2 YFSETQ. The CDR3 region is CASSATMRLAGGLNTGELFF. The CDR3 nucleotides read TGCGCCAGCAGCGCAACCATGAGACTAGCGGGAGGATTAAACACCGGGGAGCTGTTTTTT.

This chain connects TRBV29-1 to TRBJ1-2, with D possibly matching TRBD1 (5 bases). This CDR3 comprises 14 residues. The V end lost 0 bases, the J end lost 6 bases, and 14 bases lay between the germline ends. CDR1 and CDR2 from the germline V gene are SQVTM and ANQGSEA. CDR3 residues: CSVEEGGVSDGYTF. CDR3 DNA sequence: TGCAGCGTTGAAGAGGGAGGGGTCTCCGATGGCTACACCTTC. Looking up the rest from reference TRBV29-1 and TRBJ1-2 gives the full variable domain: SAVISQKPSRDICQRGTSLTIQCQVDSQVTMMFWYRQQPGQSLTLIATANQGSEATYESGFVIDKFPISRPNLTFSTLTVSNMSPEDSSIYLCSVEEGGVSDGYTFGSGTRLTVV.

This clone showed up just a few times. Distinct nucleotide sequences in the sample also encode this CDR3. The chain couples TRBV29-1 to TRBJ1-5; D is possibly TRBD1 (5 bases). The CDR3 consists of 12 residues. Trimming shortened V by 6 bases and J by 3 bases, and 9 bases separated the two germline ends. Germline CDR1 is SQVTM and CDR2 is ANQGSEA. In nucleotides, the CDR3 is TGCAGCGTGGGGGGACTCAATCAGCCCCAGCATTTT. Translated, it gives CSVGGLNQPQHF.

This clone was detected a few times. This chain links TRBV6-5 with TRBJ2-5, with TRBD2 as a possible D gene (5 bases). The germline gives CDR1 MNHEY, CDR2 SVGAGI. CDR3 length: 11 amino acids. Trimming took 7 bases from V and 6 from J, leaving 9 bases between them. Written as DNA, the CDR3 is TGTGCCAGCACCCGCGGGCAGACCCAGTACTTC. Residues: CASTRGQTQYF.

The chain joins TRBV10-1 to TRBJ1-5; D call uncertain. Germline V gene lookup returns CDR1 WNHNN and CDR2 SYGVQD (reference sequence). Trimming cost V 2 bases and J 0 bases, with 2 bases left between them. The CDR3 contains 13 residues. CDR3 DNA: TGCGCCAGCAGTGAGAATAGCAATCAGCCCCAGCATTTT. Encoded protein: CASSENSNQPQHF.

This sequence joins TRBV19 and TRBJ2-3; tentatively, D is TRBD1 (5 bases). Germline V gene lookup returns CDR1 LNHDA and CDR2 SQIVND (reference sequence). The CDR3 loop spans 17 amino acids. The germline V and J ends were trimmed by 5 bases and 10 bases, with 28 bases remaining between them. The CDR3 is CASSPLGEGALGVAQYF. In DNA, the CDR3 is TGTGCCAGTAGTCCCCTAGGGGAAGGAGCCCTCGGCGTTGCGCAGTATTTT.

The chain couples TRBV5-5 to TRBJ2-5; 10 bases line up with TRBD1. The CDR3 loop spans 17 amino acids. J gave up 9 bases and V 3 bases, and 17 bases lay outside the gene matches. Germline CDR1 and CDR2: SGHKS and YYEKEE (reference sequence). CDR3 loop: CASSSYAGRQGATAQYF. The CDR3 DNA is TGTGCCAGCAGCTCGTACGCTGGCCGACAGGGGGCGACGGCCCAGTACTTC. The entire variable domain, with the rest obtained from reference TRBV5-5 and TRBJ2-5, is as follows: DAGVTQSPTHLIKTRGQQVTLRCSPISGHKSVSWYQQVLGQGPQFIFQYYEKEERGRGNFPDRFSARQFPNYSSELNVNALLLGDSALYLCASSSYAGRQGATAQYFGPGTRLLVL.

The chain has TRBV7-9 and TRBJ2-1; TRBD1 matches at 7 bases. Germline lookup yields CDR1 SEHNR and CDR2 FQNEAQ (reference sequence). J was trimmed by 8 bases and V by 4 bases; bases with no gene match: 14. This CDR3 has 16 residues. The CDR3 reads CASSSSTTGYWDEQFF. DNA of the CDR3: TGTGCCAGCAGCTCCAGTACGACAGGGTATTGGGATGAGCAGTTCTTC.

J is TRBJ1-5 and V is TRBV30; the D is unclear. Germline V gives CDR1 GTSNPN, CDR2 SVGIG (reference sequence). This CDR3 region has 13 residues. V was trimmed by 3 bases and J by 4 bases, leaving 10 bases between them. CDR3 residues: CAWREDGNQPQHF. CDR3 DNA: TGTGCCTGGAGGGAGGACGGTAATCAGCCCCAGCATTTT.

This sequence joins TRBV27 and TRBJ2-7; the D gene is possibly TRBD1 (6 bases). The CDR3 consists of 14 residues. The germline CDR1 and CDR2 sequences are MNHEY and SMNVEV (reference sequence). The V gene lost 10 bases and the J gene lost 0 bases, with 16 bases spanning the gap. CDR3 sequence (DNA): TGTGCCACCAAAGGGGGAGTTTTCTCCTACGAGCAGTACTTC. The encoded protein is CATKGGVFSYEQYF.

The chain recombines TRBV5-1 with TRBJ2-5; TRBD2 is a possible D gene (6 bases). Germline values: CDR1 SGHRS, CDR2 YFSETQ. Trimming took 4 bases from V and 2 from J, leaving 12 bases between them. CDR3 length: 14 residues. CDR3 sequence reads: CASSPGGAQETQYF. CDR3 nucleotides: TGCGCCAGCAGCCCCGGAGGGGCTCAAGAGACCCAGTACTTC.

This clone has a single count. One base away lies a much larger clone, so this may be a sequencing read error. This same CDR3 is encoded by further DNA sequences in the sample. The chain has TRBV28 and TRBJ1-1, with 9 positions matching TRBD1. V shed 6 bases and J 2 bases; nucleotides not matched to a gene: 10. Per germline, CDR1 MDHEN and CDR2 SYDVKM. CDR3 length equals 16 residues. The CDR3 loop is CASRRTGGRGNTEAFF. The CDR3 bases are TGTGCCAGCAGGCGAACAGGGGGCAGGGGAAACACTGAAGCTTTCTTT.

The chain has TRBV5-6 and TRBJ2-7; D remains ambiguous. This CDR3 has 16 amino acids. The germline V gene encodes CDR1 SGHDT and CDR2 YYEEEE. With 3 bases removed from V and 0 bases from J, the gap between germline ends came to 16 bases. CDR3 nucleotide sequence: TGTGCCAGCAGCTCCAGGTGGCTGGGAAGCTCCTACGAGCAGTACTTC. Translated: CASSSRWLGSSYEQYF.

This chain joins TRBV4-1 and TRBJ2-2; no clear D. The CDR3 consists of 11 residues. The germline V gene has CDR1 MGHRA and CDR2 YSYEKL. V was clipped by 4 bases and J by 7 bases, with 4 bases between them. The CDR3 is CASSRVGELFF. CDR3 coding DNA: TGCGCCAGCAGCCGTGTCGGGGAGCTGTTTTTT.